This T cell receptor (beta chain) was sequenced for a study of T cell changes during pregnancy in multiple sclerosis. CDR1 is SGHNT, CDR2 YYREEE, per germline (reference sequence). J lost 0 bases, V lost 5 bases, and 12 bases had no gene match. This CDR3 spans 17 amino acids. Measured with immunoSEQ multiplex PCR; TCRdb has only the in-frame clones, and not every one. The table records 50,000 to 70,000 clones, almost 95% of them present only once. Sequenced here: peripheral blood, sampled in the first trimester of pregnancy. This TCR was recovered from a female donor with multiple sclerosis, enrolled in a pregnancy study. The chain carries TRBV5-4 and TRBJ2-3, with TRBD2 identical over 7 bases. CDR3 in DNA: TGTGCCAGCAGTCCAGAGCCCCGGGACTACAGCACAGATACGCAGTATTTT. It codes for CASSPEPRDYSTDTQYF.